Listed here are 25 T cell receptor beta chains from one sample, sequenced in a study of cytomegalovirus exposure and HLA in healthy donors (TCRdb year 2017). Library preparation employed the immunoSEQ multiplex PCR assay. The multiplex PCR relied on a mix of 60 forward primers for TCR Vbeta segments and 13 reverse primers for TCR Jbeta segments. Imported from immuneACCESS, the table was reduced by TCRdb to in-frame sequences with V and J called. These copies leave out some clones; in studies compared against another copy, an unresolved V gene accounts for under half, and the cause of the remainder is not known. Recorded for this sample are approximately 120,000 clones; roughly four fifths of them occurred a single time. The ten biggest clones cover 3.1% of the sample. Sequenced sample: PBMCs. The origin of the receptors is a man under 40 in good health and CMV-seronegative.

This clone came up once. This chain connects TRBV9 to TRBJ2-2; D perhaps matches TRBD1 (5 bases). Between the trimmed V and J ends, which lost 0 bases and 0 bases, there was a span of 6 bases. Germline CDR1 SGDLS, CDR2 YYNGEE. This CDR3 contains 15 residues. The CDR3 coding sequence is TGTGCCAGCAGCGTAGGGACAACGAACACCGGGGAGCTGTTTTTT. It specifies CASSVGTTNTGELFF. The whole variable domain, filled in from reference TRBV9 and TRBJ2-2, reads DSGVTQTPKHLITATGQRVTLRCSPRSGDLSVYWYQQSLDQGLQFLIQYYNGEERAKGNILERFSAQQFPDLHSELNLSSLELGDSALYFCASSVGTTNTGELFFGEGSRLTVL.

The CDR3 loop is CASGGIVGNTIYF. In nucleotides, the CDR3 is TGTGCCAGTGGAGGGATTGTCGGAAACACCATATATTTT. The J gene is TRBJ1-3, the V gene TRBV25-1; D unresolved. V lost 9 bases and J lost 4, with 13 bases in between. The CDR3 contains 13 residues. Germline-derived CDR1 and CDR2 are MGHDK and SYGVNS.

This chain uses TRBV15 with TRBJ1-4; TRBD1 is a possible D gene (6 bases). This CDR3 is built from 13 residues. Germline assignment: CDR1 LNHNV and CDR2 YYDKDF (reference sequence). V dropped 8 bases and J dropped 4 bases, with 11 bases sitting between them. The CDR3 sequence is CATAGGRNEKLFF. DNA for the CDR3: TGTGCCACCGCGGGGGGGCGTAATGAAAAACTGTTTTTT.

V usage is TRBV4-1 and J usage is TRBJ2-7; D remains ambiguous. The germline V gene encodes CDR1 MGHRA and CDR2 YSYEKL. V dropped 1 base and J dropped 4 bases, with 5 bases sitting between them. This CDR3 contains 12 residues. The CDR3 region is CASSQGLYEQYF. CDR3 nucleotides: TGCGCCAGCAGCCAAGGGCTTTACGAGCAGTACTTC.

This chain links TRBV15 with TRBJ2-5, with TRBD2 matching over 10 bases. The CDR3 length is 15 residues. Germline assignment: CDR1 LNHNV and CDR2 YYDKDF (reference sequence). V was pared by 2 bases and J by 5 bases, with 5 bases of the junction left unmatched. CDR3 loop: CATSRSSGGGETQYF. The CDR3 DNA follows: TGTGCCACCAGCAGATCTAGCGGGGGCGGGGAGACCCAGTACTTC.

This clone came up once. This chain connects TRBV5-4 to TRBJ2-4; possible D gene TRBD1, 6 bases. The CDR3 sequence is 15 residues long. Trimming took off 2 bases at V and 3 bases at J, with 12 bases between the two ends. From germline, CDR1 is SGHNT and CDR2 YYREEE (reference sequence). The CDR3 DNA is TGTGCCAGCAGCTTTGGCAGGGGTGGCAAAAACATTCAGTACTTC. This gives the protein CASSFGRGGKNIQYF. The variable domain in full, with the rest retrieved from reference TRBV5-4 and TRBJ2-4, is ETGVTQSPTHLIKTRGQQVTLRCSSQSGHNTVSWYQQALGQGPQFIFQYYREEENGRGNFPPRFSGLQFPNYSSELNVNALELDDSALYLCASSFGRGGKNIQYFGAGTRLSVL.

The rearrangement uses TRBV6-5 and TRBJ2-5, with 7 bases fitting TRBD2. Germline V gene sequence: CDR1 MNHEY, CDR2 SVGAGI. Trimming cost V 4 bases and J 3 bases; bases outside gene matches: 11. The length of the CDR3 is 16 residues. The CDR3 loop is CASSSGLVRGEETQYF. The CDR3 coding sequence is TGTGCCAGCAGTTCGGGTCTCGTTCGGGGGGAAGAGACCCAGTACTTC.

CDR3 nucleotide sequence: TGTGCCAGCAGCTGGGACAGGGGAAACACTGAAGCTTTCTTT. Residues: CASSWDRGNTEAFF. The V and J genes are TRBV7-2 and TRBJ1-1, with 10 nucleotides matching TRBD1. Trimming cost V 4 bases and J 2 bases; bases outside gene matches: 1. This CDR3 is built from 14 residues. Germline CDR1 and CDR2: SGHTA and FQGNSA.

The chain links TRBV18 to TRBJ1-6, with D hard to call. V was shortened by 1 base and J by 7 bases, with 8 bases between the two germline ends. Germline CDR1 reads KGHSH; CDR2 reads LQKENI. The CDR3 is 14 amino acids. As DNA, the CDR3 is TGTGCCAGCTCACCACAAAATCGGAATTCACCCCTCCACTTT. This encodes CASSPQNRNSPLHF.

The V call is TRBV6-5, the J call TRBJ1-3, with 9 bases that match TRBD1. Germline V gene lookup returns CDR1 MNHEY and CDR2 SVGAGI. V lost 0 bases, J lost 3 bases, and 3 bases stayed unmatched. CDR3 size: 16 residues. The CDR3 DNA sequence: TGTGCCAGCAGTTACTCGACAGGGGGATATGGAAACACCATATATTTT. Its translation is CASSYSTGGYGNTIYF.

The chain uses TRBV6-6 and TRBJ1-2; 7 nucleotides align to TRBD1. With 6 bases clipped from V and 12 bases from J, the junction kept 16 bases outside the gene matches. CDR1 MNHNY and CDR2 SVGAGI come from the germline V gene (reference sequence). The CDR3 extends over 14 amino acids. Here the CDR3 DNA reads TGTGCCAGCAGCTTTGACCGGGACAGTAAAAGTGACACCTTC. Amino acids: CASSFDRDSKSDTF.

As concerns this clone: Germline is not matched at one junction end, which may reflect a read error. The rearrangement uses TRBV28 and TRBJ2-7; D might be TRBD2 (5 bases). The germline V gene has CDR1 MDHEN and CDR2 SYDVKM. This CDR3 is built from 12 residues. The CDR3 loop is CASSFSRLIISF. DNA of the CDR3: TGTGCCAGCAGTTTTTCGAGACTAATAATTTCTTTC.

With regard to this clone: One end of the junction varies from germline; a read error may be responsible. The rearrangement uses TRBV7-9 and TRBJ2-3; D could derive from TRBD1 or TRBD2 (5 bases each). CDR1 and CDR2 from the germline V gene are SEHNR and FQNEAQ (reference sequence). This CDR3 spans 13 amino acids. DNA of the CDR3: TGTTCCAGCAGCTTAGCAGGGAGAGATACGCAGTATTTT. Amino acids: CSSSLAGRDTQYF.

The chain recombines TRBV10-3 with TRBJ1-3; tentative D call: TRBD1 (6 bases). Trimming shortened V by 7 bases and J by 2 bases, and 9 bases separated the two germline ends. Germline lookup yields CDR1 ENHRY and CDR2 SYGVKD. This CDR3 spans 13 amino acids. Here the CDR3 reads CAITGDTGNTIYF. CDR3 bases: TGTGCCATCACCGGGGACACTGGAAACACCATATATTTT.

The chain uses TRBV4-2 and TRBJ2-5; TRBD2 is a possible D gene (5 bases). The CDR3 has 15 residues. The germline CDR1 and CDR2 sequences are LGHNA and YNFKEQ. The ends were cut back, 6 bases at V and 2 bases at J, with 16 bases in the middle. The CDR3 DNA is TGTGCCAGCAGGACGAGTGGTGGAGGTCAAGAGACCCAGTACTTC. This encodes CASRTSGGGQETQYF.

The V gene is TRBV5-5, the J gene TRBJ2-7; the D gene is possibly TRBD1 (5 bases). Per the germline V gene, CDR1 is SGHKS and CDR2 is YYEKEE (reference sequence). V lost 4 bases and J lost 2, with 19 bases in between. The CDR3 loop spans 16 amino acids. CDR3 DNA: TGTGCCAGCAGCCCTAAAGACAGATCTTCTGCCTACGAGCAGTACTTC. Protein product: CASSPKDRSSAYEQYF.

The chain joins TRBV7-2 to TRBJ2-7; 12 nucleotides line up with TRBD2. Trimming cost V 4 bases and J 6 bases; bases outside gene matches: 4. Germline V gene sequence: CDR1 SGHTA, CDR2 FQGNSA. The CDR3 length is 14 residues. Written as DNA, the CDR3 is TGTGCCAGCAGCTCGACTAGCGGGAGCCTCGAGCAGTACTTC. Its translation: CASSSTSGSLEQYF.

The rearrangement links TRBV10-2 to TRBJ1-5; 7 bases are a match to TRBD1. The CDR3 length is 13 residues. Germline V gene lookup returns CDR1 WSHSY and CDR2 SAAADI. Trimming removed 6 bases from V and 7 bases from J; junction bases left unmatched: 6. CDR3 in amino acids: CASRQGLGQPQHF. DNA of the CDR3: TGCGCCAGCAGACAGGGGTTGGGACAGCCCCAGCATTTT.

This chain joins TRBV7-9 and TRBJ2-5; no clear D gene. Germline V gene sequence: CDR1 SEHNR, CDR2 FQNEAQ (reference sequence). This CDR3 spans 13 amino acids. The V and J ends lost 2 bases and 3 bases respectively, with 7 bases between them. The DNA for the CDR3 is TGTGCCAGCAGCTTACCACCTAAAGAGACCCAGTACTTC. The encoded protein is CASSLPPKETQYF.

The V call is TRBV19, the J call TRBJ1-2; D is unresolved. Germline CDR1 and CDR2: LNHDA and SQIVND (reference sequence). Deletions cut 5 bases from V and 3 bases from J, with 16 bases between. The CDR3 is made up of 15 amino acids. DNA of the CDR3: TGTGCCAGTAGTGGTGACCCAGGTGCTTACTATGGCTACACCTTC. Its translation is CASSGDPGAYYGYTF.

The V gene is TRBV28, the J gene TRBJ1-3; D is uncertain. V shed 6 bases and J shed 4 bases, with 16 bases lying between them. There are 15 residues in the CDR3. Germline CDR1 MDHEN, CDR2 SYDVKM. This chain's CDR3 is CASRANTPEGNTIYF. CDR3 nucleotides: TGTGCCAGCAGGGCAAACACTCCGGAGGGAAACACCATATATTTT.

The chain joins TRBV4-1 to TRBJ1-1; 8 nucleotides line up with TRBD1. Germline V lookup: CDR1 MGHRA, CDR2 YSYEKL. The CDR3 extends over 16 amino acids. With 0 bases clipped from V and 3 bases from J, the junction kept 6 bases outside the gene matches. The CDR3: CASSQDIGTGYTEAFF. In DNA, the CDR3 is TGCGCCAGCAGCCAAGATATAGGGACAGGTTACACTGAAGCTTTCTTT.

V and J are TRBV5-1 and TRBJ2-3; 7 positions agree with TRBD1. The CDR3 covers 14 residues. Germline V gene sequence: CDR1 SGHRS, CDR2 YFSETQ. Trimming cost V 6 bases and J 0 bases; bases outside gene matches: 4. The CDR3 region is CASNPTGSTDTQYF. The CDR3 DNA reads as TGCGCCAGCAACCCGACAGGGAGCACAGATACGCAGTATTTT.

V and J are TRBV10-1 and TRBJ1-1, with D maybe TRBD1 (5 bases). Looked up from germline, CDR1 is WNHNN and CDR2 is SYGVQD (reference sequence). The germline V and J ends were trimmed by 0 bases and 3 bases, with 26 bases remaining between them. This CDR3 has 20 amino acids. The CDR3 protein is CASSESPDTGGKKQDTEAFF. For the CDR3, the DNA is TGCGCCAGCAGTGAGTCCCCGGACACCGGGGGGAAAAAACAGGACACTGAAGCTTTCTTT.

CDR3 nucleotide sequence: TGTGCCAGCCAGAGGGGCGCGGGGTCATCCTACAATGAGCAGTTCTTC. Amino acid sequence: CASQRGAGSSYNEQFF. The chain links TRBV5-6 to TRBJ2-1; D possibly corresponds to TRBD2 (6 bases). The ends were cut back, 7 bases at V and 1 base at J, with 18 bases in the middle. CDR3 length equals 16 residues. CDR1 SGHDT and CDR2 YYEEEE come from the germline V gene.